This T cell receptor beta chain comes out of a study of monozygotic twins with inflammatory bowel disease. Study-wide results and caveats: The co-twins with IBD showed lower TCRbeta diversity (inverse Simpson) than their healthy siblings.

Each TCR library consumed approximately 3.5 ug of total RNA. Each UMI harboured a 6-nucleotide sample barcode and was appended via template switching. TCRdb reprocessed the 5' RACE reads and stores each CDR3 protein as one record, lacking DNA. This repertoire includes about 130,000 distinct CDR3 sequences. In the case of this clonotype: Its antigen remains unidentified.

The CDR3 contains 13 residues. The germline CDR1 and CDR2 sequences are DFQATT and SNEGSKA (reference sequence). Specimen: blood. The genes are TRBV20-1 and TRBJ1-1. This sequence was found in a human donor with ulcerative colitis or Crohn's disease, or a healthy co-twin of an affected twin (not recorded which). The CDR3 is CSARDPLNTEAFF.